Listed below are T cell receptor beta chains from one sample, sequenced in a study of T cells after posttransplantation cyclophosphamide. TCRdb's copy holds only in-frame clones and misses some; the assay was immunoSEQ multiplex PCR. The specimen has 9,500 to 15,000 clones, none found just once. The specimen was PBMCs. These receptors all come from a woman between 35 and 50 years old in good health, CMV-negative, and a related stem cell transplant donor. The conserved cysteine and the conserved F or W are not part of the CDR3 here. Each record gives: CDR3 length, V gene, J gene, CDR3 protein.

len: 13
v_gene: TRBV6-1
j_gene: TRBJ2-3
CDR3aa: ASSEQGSSTDTQY

len: 12
v_gene: TRBV6-1
j_gene: TRBJ1-2
CDR3aa: ASSEQGRNYGYT

len: 13
v_gene: TRBV6-5
j_gene: TRBJ1-5
CDR3aa: ASRLDSYSNQPQH

len: 10
v_gene: TRBV6-6
j_gene: TRBJ2-1
CDR3aa: ATLPQGNEQF

len: 12
v_gene: TRBV5-6
j_gene: TRBJ2-7
CDR3aa: ASSSPGSTREQY

len: 12
v_gene: TRBV29-1
j_gene: TRBJ2-2
CDR3aa: SVVGNSNTGELF

len: 14
v_gene: TRBV5-6
j_gene: TRBJ1-3
CDR3aa: ASSLVAGAGGNTIY

len: 14
v_gene: TRBV6-1
j_gene: TRBJ2-3
CDR3aa: ASSEFGGTGGLAQY

len: 14
v_gene: TRBV7-6
j_gene: TRBJ2-1
CDR3aa: ASIHSPGSGGNEQF

len: 14
v_gene: TRBV13
j_gene: TRBJ1-6
CDR3aa: ASSSTGTGIFSPLH

len: 11
v_gene: TRBV4-3
j_gene: TRBJ2-1
CDR3aa: ASSQVPYNEQF

len: 13
v_gene: TRBV9
j_gene: TRBJ1-2
CDR3aa: ASSRGNRDFLGYT

len: 9
v_gene: TRBV12-3/TRBV12-4
j_gene: TRBJ2-7
CDR3aa: ASTQGNEQY

len: 12
v_gene: TRBV19
j_gene: TRBJ1-1
CDR3aa: ASQTGTMNTEAF

len: 12
v_gene: TRBV5-4
j_gene: TRBJ1-4
CDR3aa: ASSLDGGNEKLF

len: 10
v_gene: TRBV11-3
j_gene: TRBJ2-5
CDR3aa: ASSLSGETQY

len: 12
v_gene: TRBV5-1
j_gene: TRBJ2-7
CDR3aa: ASTLGAGGGEQY

len: 19
v_gene: TRBV12-3/TRBV12-4
j_gene: TRBJ2-5
CDR3aa: ASSLILRGYSGRPPPETQY

len: 13
v_gene: TRBV19
j_gene: TRBJ2-4
CDR3aa: ATQDRALAKNIQY

len: 13
v_gene: TRBV6-5
j_gene: TRBJ1-2
CDR3aa: ASNKRRGGFDGYT

len: 13
v_gene: TRBV28
j_gene: TRBJ2-1
CDR3aa: ASISGQDYYNQQF

len: 13
v_gene: TRBV7-9
j_gene: TRBJ2-3
CDR3aa: ASSLRGQGTDTQY

len: 13
v_gene: TRBV12-3/TRBV12-4
j_gene: TRBJ1-1
CDR3aa: ASSMTGGANTEAF

len: 11
v_gene: TRBV12-3/TRBV12-4
j_gene: TRBJ1-1
CDR3aa: ASSNHGQLEAF

len: 14
v_gene: TRBV14
j_gene: TRBJ2-1
CDR3aa: ASSRFRDSQRSEQF

len: 11
v_gene: TRBV6-5
j_gene: TRBJ2-1
CDR3aa: ASRRTRDNEQF

len: 12
v_gene: TRBV28
j_gene: TRBJ2-4
CDR3aa: ASTLSLAKNIQY

len: 11
v_gene: TRBV12-3/TRBV12-4
j_gene: TRBJ2-7
CDR3aa: ASSFETAYEQY